The source of this T cell receptor beta chain is a study of blood T cell repertoires in COVID-19. Whole-study context: Nucleic acid was either cDNA or gDNA, and it came from T cells, B-cell-depleted T cells, or PBMCs.

Participant-given clinical history determined each cohort assignment. The sample holds a few counts of this clone. Under the authors' procedure: Reference gene primer amplification gave estimated nucleated cell counts. Libraries were prepared by immunoSEQ multiplex PCR; TCRdb keeps only in-frame clonotypes and omits some of them. That table gives V, J and clone size, and the DNA gave D and trimming. The sample has some 330,000 clones; over 75% are singletons. The CDR3 extends over 12 amino acids. The V and J ends lost 5 bases and 6 bases, in that order; junction bases with no gene match: 4. Looked up from germline, CDR1 is SEHNR and CDR2 is FQNEAQ (reference sequence).

Sequences were obtained from PBMCs or T cells enriched from blood (not recorded which). The source of this sequence is a man aged 30-40 years who had recovered from COVID-19. The gene calls are TRBV7-9 and TRBJ2-7, with 7 bases matching TRBD1. DNA of the CDR3: TGTGCCAGCAGCCCGACAGGGTCCGAGCAGTACTTC. Protein sequence: CASSPTGSEQYF.